This T cell receptor (beta chain) was profiled in a study of PD-L1 blockade in urothelial cancer. Study-wide context: The number of prior chemotherapy regimens per patient was 0 to 3. The authors examined blood 3 weeks (second dose) and 6 weeks after treatment start.

Pretreatment sampling and on-treatment sampling together yielded between 1 and 8 samples for each patient. Method: immunoSEQ multiplex PCR; TCRdb's copy keeps in-frame clones and lacks some. Of some 47,000 clones listed, roughly four fifths are singletons. V gave up 6 bases and J gave up 4 bases; unmatched junction bases: 10. Per the germline V gene, CDR1 is SGHDN and CDR2 is FVKESK. The CDR3 loop spans 15 amino acids. Sequencing used PBMCs, obtained around atezolizumab (anti-PD-L1) treatment. J is TRBJ1-2 and V is TRBV14; 8 nucleotides match TRBD1. The sequence derives from a man between 65 and 85 years old with urothelial cancer. The CDR3 sequence: CASRPTGGLGYGYTF. The CDR3 DNA reads TGTGCCAGCAGACCTACAGGGGGTCTGGGCTATGGCTACACCTTC.